Below, one T cell receptor beta chain is given with its context. Its target is unknown. This entry belongs to a study of T cells expressing NK-cell markers. At the level of the study: TCR beta repertoires came from sorted CD3+CD56+NKG2C+, CD3+CD56+NKG2C- and CD3+CD56-NKG2C+ T cells.

Study-level findings and limits: The study found dominant NKG2C+ clonotypes at 1.0-7.0% of CD8+ T cells in over five donors.

TCRdb re-called the 5' RACE reads; every CDR3 protein appears as one record, without DNA. The sample has almost 450,000 distinct CDR3 sequences. Germline CDR1 is MDHEN and CDR2 is SYDVKM. The CDR3 runs 14 residues. J is TRBJ2-7 and V is TRBV28. This clonotype was sampled from a woman aged 18 to 75 in good health. The sequenced material came from blood T cells: a sorted CD56 or NKG2C T cell subset, CD4+ or CD8+ T cells, or bulk PBMC T cells (not recorded which). This chain's CDR3 is CASSPRLGPYEQYF.